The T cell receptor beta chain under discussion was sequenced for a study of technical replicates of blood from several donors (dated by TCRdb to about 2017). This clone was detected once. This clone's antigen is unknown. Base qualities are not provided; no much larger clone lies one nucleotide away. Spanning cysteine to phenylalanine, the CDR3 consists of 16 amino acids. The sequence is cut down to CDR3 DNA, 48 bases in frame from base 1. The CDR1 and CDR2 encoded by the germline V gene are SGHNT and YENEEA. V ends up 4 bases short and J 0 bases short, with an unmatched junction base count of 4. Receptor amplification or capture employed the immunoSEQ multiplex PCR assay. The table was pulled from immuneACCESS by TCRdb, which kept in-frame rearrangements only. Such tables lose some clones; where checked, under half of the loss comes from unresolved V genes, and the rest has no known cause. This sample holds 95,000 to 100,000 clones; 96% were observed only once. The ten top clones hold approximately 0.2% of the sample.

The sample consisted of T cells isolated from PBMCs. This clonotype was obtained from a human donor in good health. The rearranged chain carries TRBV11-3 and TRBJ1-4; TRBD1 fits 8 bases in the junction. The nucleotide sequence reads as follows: TGTGCCAGCAGCTCAGGGGGCTGGGCAACTAATGAAAAACTGTTTTTT. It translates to CASSSGGWATNEKLFF.